These 20 T cell receptor beta chains originate from one sample sequenced in a study of blood T cell repertoires in COVID-19. The method was immunoSEQ multiplex PCR; TCRdb's version includes in-frame clones alone and lacks a portion of them. Of around 77,000 clones in the sample, roughly 90% were seen once. Input material: peripheral blood. The receptor source for this set is a woman of 80 years or more with active or convalescent COVID-19.

This clone has more than one count but fewer than ten. The gene calls are TRBV4-3 and TRBJ2-7; 10 bases are a match to TRBD1. The V segment lost 2 bases and the J segment 0 bases; nucleotides outside the gene matches: 10. CDR1 is LGHNA, CDR2 YSLEER, per germline. The CDR3 totals 18 residues. Here the CDR3 reads CASSQSYPRTGGSYEQYF. CDR3 bases: TGCGCCAGCAGCCAATCGTATCCCCGGACAGGGGGCTCCTACGAGCAGTACTTC.

This clone has just a few counts. The chain employs TRBV5-8 and TRBJ2-5; TRBD1 matches 10 bases. This CDR3 has 17 residues. V gave up 0 bases and J gave up 4 bases; unmatched junction bases: 9. CDR1 is SGHTS and CDR2 is YDEGEE in the germline V gene. CDR3 region: CASSLGDRGPGGETQYF. In DNA form, the CDR3 reads TGTGCCAGCAGCTTGGGTGACAGGGGGCCGGGTGGAGAGACCCAGTACTTC.

This chain links TRBV4-3 with TRBJ2-1, with 8 bases identical to TRBD2. V lost 0 bases and J lost 9; bases outside the gene matches: 4. Germline assignment: CDR1 LGHNA and CDR2 YSLEER. The CDR3 loop spans 14 amino acids. CDR3 protein: CASSQDRGGGEQFF. In DNA, the CDR3 is TGCGCCAGCAGCCAAGATCGGGGGGGCGGTGAGCAGTTCTTC.

This clone has a single count. The rearrangement uses TRBV30 and TRBJ1-1; 7 bases match TRBD1. Germline lookup yields CDR1 GTSNPN and CDR2 SVGIG (reference sequence). CDR3 length: 13 residues. The V and J ends lost 3 bases and 0 bases, in that order; junction bases with no gene match: 1. The CDR3 DNA is TGTGCCTGGAGGGGACAGATGAACACTGAAGCTTTCTTT. Its translation: CAWRGQMNTEAFF.

The chain carries TRBV2 and TRBJ1-2; unclear D gene. Germline CDR1 and CDR2: SNHLY and FYNNEI. Between the trimmed V and J ends, which lost 10 bases and 7 bases, there was a span of 19 bases. The CDR3 runs 13 residues. In DNA, the CDR3 is TGTGCCATCAACTACCCTTGGGTTACTGGCTACACCTTC. Protein: CAINYPWVTGYTF.

This chain links TRBV6-2 or TRBV6-3 with TRBJ2-1; weak D call: TRBD1 (6 bases). The CDR3 covers 13 residues. Germline values: CDR1 MNHEY, CDR2 SVGEGT. Trimming shortened V by 4 bases and J by 8 bases, and 12 bases separated the two germline ends. The CDR3 sequence is CASSLGRGHEQFF. The CDR3 nucleotides read TGTGCCAGCAGTTTGGGCAGGGGACATGAGCAGTTCTTC.

The rearrangement links TRBV7-9 to TRBJ1-2; possibly TRBD1 for D (6 bases). The CDR3 is 13 amino acids. Germline CDR1 SEHNR, CDR2 FQNEAQ (reference sequence). Trimming left V 5 bases short and J 4 bases short, with 11 bases between. The CDR3: CASSPDSSYGYTF. The DNA of the CDR3 is TGTGCCAGCAGCCCGGACAGTTCCTATGGCTACACCTTC.

This clone occurred once. This chain connects TRBV6-4 to TRBJ2-1; 7 positions match TRBD2. This CDR3 is 17 amino acids long. Losses at the gene ends were 0 bases for V and 3 bases for J; bases not matched to a gene: 8. Germline assignment: CDR1 MRHNA and CDR2 SNTAGT. The CDR3 loop is CASSDSSRAGVYNEQFF. In DNA, the CDR3 is TGTGCCAGCAGTGACTCGAGTCGGGCGGGGGTCTACAATGAGCAGTTCTTC.

This sequence joins TRBV5-1 and TRBJ2-3; 15 bases map to TRBD2. The germline V gene has CDR1 SGHRS and CDR2 YFSETQ. The CDR3 has 16 residues. V shed 3 bases and J 6 bases; nucleotides not matched to a gene: 5. This CDR3 is CASSWTSGGAADTQYF. CDR3 in DNA: TGCGCCAGCAGCTGGACTAGCGGGGGGGCAGCCGATACGCAGTATTTT. The complete variable domain, with remaining parts taken from reference TRBV5-1 and TRBJ2-3, reads KAGVTQTPRYLIKTRGQQVTLSCSPISGHRSVSWYQQTPGQGLQFLFEYFSETQRNKGNFPGRFSGRQFSNSRSEMNVSTLELGDSALYLCASSWTSGGAADTQYFGPGTRLTVL.

The chain is built from TRBV7-2 and TRBJ1-5; D is possibly TRBD1 (6 bases). In germline, CDR1 is SGHTA, CDR2 FQGNSA. This CDR3 is built from 14 residues. The V gene lost 7 bases and the J gene lost 7 bases, with 17 bases spanning the gap. The CDR3 region has the DNA TGTGCCAGCAACGCAGGGGTCGGTTGGCAGCCCCAGCATTTT. Protein product: CASNAGVGWQPQHF.

The chain employs TRBV18 and TRBJ2-3; 10 positions match TRBD2. This CDR3 spans 17 amino acids. Looked up from germline, CDR1 is KGHSH and CDR2 is LQKENI. Germline trimming cut 3 bases from V and 0 bases from J; bases unmatched to any gene: 6. The CDR3 DNA is TGTGCCAGCTCACCTTTAGCGGGGGGCCCTAGCACAGATACGCAGTATTTT. Protein product: CASSPLAGGPSTDTQYF.

The rearrangement uses TRBV6-2 or TRBV6-3 and TRBJ1-2; possibly TRBD1 for D (6 bases). Germline loops: CDR1 MNHEY, CDR2 SVGEGT. V shed 4 bases and J shed 8 bases, with 17 bases lying between them. The CDR3 consists of 14 residues. CDR3 amino acids: CASSLTGSYVGYTF. For the CDR3, the DNA is TGTGCCAGCAGTTTGACAGGAAGTTATGTGGGCTACACCTTC.

The CDR3 loop reads CASSIEAGKGTGPGQPQHF. The CDR3 DNA follows: TGTGCCAGCAGCATAGAAGCAGGTAAAGGGACAGGGCCGGGACAGCCCCAGCATTTT. This chain uses TRBV21-1 with TRBJ1-5; the table names TRBD1, a call not compared with the DNA. TRBV21-1 is a documented pseudogene. The CDR3 contains 19 residues.

The chain links TRBV28 to TRBJ2-7; D ambiguous. Deletions cut 5 bases from V and 0 bases from J, with 8 bases between. Germline CDR1 and CDR2: MDHEN and SYDVKM. CDR3 length equals 13 residues. DNA for the CDR3: TGTGCCAGCAGTCCGACAAGCTCCTACGAGCAGTACTTC. Its translation is CASSPTSSYEQYF.

This chain connects TRBV6-5 to TRBJ2-2, with TRBD2 identical over 10 bases. The germline CDR1 and CDR2 sequences are MNHEY and SVGAGI. V gave up 7 bases and J gave up 4 bases; unmatched junction bases: 6. This CDR3 has 15 amino acids. The chain's CDR3 is CASKASGGPTGELFF. The CDR3 nucleotides are TGTGCCAGCAAGGCTAGCGGGGGACCCACCGGGGAGCTGTTTTTT.

The chain joins TRBV7-9 to TRBJ2-5; D is perhaps TRBD2 (7 bases). This CDR3 is 15 amino acids long. The V and J ends lost 3 bases and 1 base respectively, with 12 bases between them. CDR1 and CDR2 (germline): SEHNR, FQNEAQ (reference sequence). The CDR3: CASSFLGGAQETQYF. The CDR3 DNA is TGTGCCAGCAGCTTCCTTGGGGGGGCCCAAGAGACCCAGTACTTC. Using reference TRBV7-9 and TRBJ2-5 for the parts outside the CDR3, the full variable domain is DTGVSQNPRHKITKRGQNVTFRCDPISEHNRLYWYRQTLGQGPEFLTYFQNEAQLEKSRLLSDRFSAERPKGSFSTLEIQRTEQGDSAMYLCASSFLGGAQETQYFGPGTRLLVL.

The chain recombines TRBV7-3 with TRBJ2-3, with 13 bases aligning to TRBD2. With V trimmed by 5 bases and J by 1 base, 3 bases remained unmatched. The germline gives CDR1 SGHTA, CDR2 FQGTGA. CDR3 length: 16 amino acids. The CDR3 is CASSLGTSGGTDTQYF. The CDR3, as DNA: TGTGCCAGCAGCCTCGGGACTAGCGGGGGCACAGATACGCAGTATTTT.

The chain is built from TRBV5-4 and TRBJ1-1; perhaps TRBD1 as D (6 bases). The germline V and J ends were trimmed by 4 bases and 4 bases, with 14 bases remaining between them. Germline V gives CDR1 SGHNT, CDR2 YYREEE (reference sequence). The CDR3 spans 14 residues. CDR3 region: CASSPTNRVTEAFF. The CDR3 DNA reads TGTGCCAGCAGCCCAACCAACAGGGTCACTGAAGCTTTCTTT.

This chain connects TRBV5-4 to TRBJ2-3, with 8 positions matching TRBD2. The CDR3 totals 16 residues. CDR1 SGHNT and CDR2 YYREEE come from the germline V gene (reference sequence). V was clipped by 0 bases and J by 3 bases; unmatched bases: 6. The CDR3 region has the DNA TGTGCCAGCAGCTTGGCCGTCGGGGGGGATACAGATACGCAGTATTTT. Amino acids: CASSLAVGGDTDTQYF.

This sequence joins TRBV5-1 and TRBJ2-7, with TRBD1 matching 8 bases. Unmatched junction bases numbered 5, after V lost 6 bases and J lost 0 bases. Germline loops: CDR1 SGHRS, CDR2 YFSETQ. The CDR3 loop spans 14 amino acids. The CDR3 DNA sequence: TGCGCCAGCACTCCGGACAGGGCCTCCTACGAGCAGTACTTC. Translating gives CASTPDRASYEQYF.